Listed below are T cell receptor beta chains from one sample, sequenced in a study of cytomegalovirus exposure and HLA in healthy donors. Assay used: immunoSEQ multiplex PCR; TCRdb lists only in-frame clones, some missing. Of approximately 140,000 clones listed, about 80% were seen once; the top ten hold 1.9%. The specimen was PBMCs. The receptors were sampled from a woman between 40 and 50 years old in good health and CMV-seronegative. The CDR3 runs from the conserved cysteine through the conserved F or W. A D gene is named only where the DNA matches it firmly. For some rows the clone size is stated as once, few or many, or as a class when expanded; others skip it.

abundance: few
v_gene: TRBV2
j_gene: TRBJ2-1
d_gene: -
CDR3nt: TGTGCCAGCAGCACAGTTAGCGGCTACAATGAGCAGTTCTTC
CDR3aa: CASSTVSGYNEQFF

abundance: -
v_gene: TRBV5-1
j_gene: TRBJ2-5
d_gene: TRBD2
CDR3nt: TGCGCCAGCAGCTTAGGTCTAGCGGGAGGGCAGGAGACCCAGTACTTC
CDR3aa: CASSLGLAGGQETQYF

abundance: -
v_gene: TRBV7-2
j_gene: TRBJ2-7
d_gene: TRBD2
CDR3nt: TGTGCCAGCAGCTCCGGGGGAGCGGGGTCCTACGAGCAGTACTTC
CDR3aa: CASSSGGAGSYEQYF

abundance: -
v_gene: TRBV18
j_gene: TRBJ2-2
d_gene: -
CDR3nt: TGTGCCAGCTCACCAGGGACACCGAACACCGGGGAGCTGTTTTTT
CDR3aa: CASSPGTPNTGELFF

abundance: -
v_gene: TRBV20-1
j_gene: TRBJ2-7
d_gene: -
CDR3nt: TGCAGTGCTAGTAATTACGAGCAGTACTTC
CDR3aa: CSASNYEQYF

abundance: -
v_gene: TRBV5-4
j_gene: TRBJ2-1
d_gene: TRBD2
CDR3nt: TGTGCCAGCAGCACGAGCGGGAACTACAATGAGCAGTTCTTC
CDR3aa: CASSTSGNYNEQFF

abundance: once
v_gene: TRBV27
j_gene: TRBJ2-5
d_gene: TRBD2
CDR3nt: TGTGCCAGCAGTTTATTTAGCGGGAGGCCAGAAGAGACCCAGTACTTC
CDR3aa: CASSLFSGRPEETQYF

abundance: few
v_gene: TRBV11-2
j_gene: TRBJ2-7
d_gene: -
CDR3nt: TGTGCCAGCAGCTTACTAAGGACGGGGGAGCAGTACTTC
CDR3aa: CASSLLRTGEQYF

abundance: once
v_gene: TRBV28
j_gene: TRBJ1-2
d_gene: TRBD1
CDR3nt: TGTGCCAGCAGTCATATGGACAGGGATCATGGCTACACCTTC
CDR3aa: CASSHMDRDHGYTF

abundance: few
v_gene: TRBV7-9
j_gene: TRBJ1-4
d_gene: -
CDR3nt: TGTGCCAGCAGCTTATATACAACTAATGAAAAACTGTTTTTT
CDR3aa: CASSLYTTNEKLFF

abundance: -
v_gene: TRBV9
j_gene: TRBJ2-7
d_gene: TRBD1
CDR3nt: TGTGCCAGCAGCGTAGACGTCAGGGGGTTCTACGAGCAGTACTTC
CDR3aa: CASSVDVRGFYEQYF

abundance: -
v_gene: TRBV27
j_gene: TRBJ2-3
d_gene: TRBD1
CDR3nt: TGTGCCAGCAGTCGGACAGGGCCCCTCACAGATACGCAGTATTTT
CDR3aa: CASSRTGPLTDTQYF

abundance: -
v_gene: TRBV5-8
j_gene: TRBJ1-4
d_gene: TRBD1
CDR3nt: TGTGCCAGCTATTCGATGGGGACAGCTAATGAAAAACTGTTTTTT
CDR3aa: CASYSMGTANEKLFF

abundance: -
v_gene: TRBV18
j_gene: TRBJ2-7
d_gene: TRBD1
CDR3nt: TGTGCCAGCTCACCGGGACAGCAGGCCTACGAGCAGTACTTC
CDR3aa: CASSPGQQAYEQYF

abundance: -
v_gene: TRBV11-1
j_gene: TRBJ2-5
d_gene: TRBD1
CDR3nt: TGTGCCAGCAGCCAGGGGGTTCTGGAGACCCAGTACTTC
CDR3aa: CASSQGVLETQYF

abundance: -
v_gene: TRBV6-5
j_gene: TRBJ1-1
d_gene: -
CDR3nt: TGTGCCAGCACCGGAGTAATGAACACTGAAGCTTTCTTT
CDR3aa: CASTGVMNTEAFF

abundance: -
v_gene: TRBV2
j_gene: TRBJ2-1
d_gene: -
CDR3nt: TGTGCCAGCAGTTTCACTAGGGTCTACAATGAGCAGTTCTTC
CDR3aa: CASSFTRVYNEQFF

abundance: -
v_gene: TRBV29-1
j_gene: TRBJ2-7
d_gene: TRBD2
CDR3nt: TGCAGCGTTGACGGGGAGGGGACTGCCTACGAGCAGTACTTC
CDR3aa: CSVDGEGTAYEQYF

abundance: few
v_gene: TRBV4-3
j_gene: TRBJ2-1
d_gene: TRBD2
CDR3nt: TGCGCCAGCAGCCCCCCGGGACTAGGGTTCAATGAGCAGTTCTTC
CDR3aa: CASSPPGLGFNEQFF

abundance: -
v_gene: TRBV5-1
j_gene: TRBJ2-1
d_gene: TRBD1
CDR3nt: TGCGCCAGCAGCTTGGCCTGGGACAGGGGTAACAATGAGCAGTTCTTC
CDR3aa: CASSLAWDRGNNEQFF

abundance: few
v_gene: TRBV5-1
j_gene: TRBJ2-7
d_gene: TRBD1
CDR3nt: TGCGCCAGCAGCTTGGGAACGGACAGGAACTACGAGCAGTACTTC
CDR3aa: CASSLGTDRNYEQYF

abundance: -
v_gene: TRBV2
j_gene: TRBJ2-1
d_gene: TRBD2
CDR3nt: TGTGCCAGCAGTGCCGAGCGGGAATCCCCCAAGCAGTTCTTC
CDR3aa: CASSAERESPKQFF

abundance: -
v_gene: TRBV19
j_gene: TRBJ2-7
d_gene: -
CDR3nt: TGTGCCAGTAGTATAGCCAGAGGCCTTTACGAGCAGTACTTC
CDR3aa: CASSIARGLYEQYF

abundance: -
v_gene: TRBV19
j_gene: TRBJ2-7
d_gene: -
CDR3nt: TGTGCCAGTAGTAACCAGGGGAACTACGAGCAGTACTTC
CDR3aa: CASSNQGNYEQYF

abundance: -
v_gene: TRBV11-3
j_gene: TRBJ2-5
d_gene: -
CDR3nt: TGTGCCAGCAGCTTAGGTCGCGGAGAGACCCAGTACTTC
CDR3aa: CASSLGRGETQYF

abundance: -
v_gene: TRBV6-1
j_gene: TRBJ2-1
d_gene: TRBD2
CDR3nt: TGTGCCAGCAGTGAAGTAGGGACTACCCAGTTCTTC
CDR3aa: CASSEVGTTQFF

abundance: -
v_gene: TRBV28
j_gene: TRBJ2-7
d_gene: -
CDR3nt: TGTGCCAGCAGCTTGCCAGTTCGCGGTTTCGAGCAGTACTTC
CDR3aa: CASSLPVRGFEQYF

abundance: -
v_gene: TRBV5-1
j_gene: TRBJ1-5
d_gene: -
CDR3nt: TGCGCCAGCAGCCAGGAGGGCAGGGCCGATCAGCCCCAGCATTTT
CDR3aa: CASSQEGRADQPQHF

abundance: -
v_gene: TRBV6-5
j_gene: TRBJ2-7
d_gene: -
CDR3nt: TGTGCCAGCAGTGCCGGGACAATGGCCTACGAGCAGTACTTC
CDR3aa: CASSAGTMAYEQYF

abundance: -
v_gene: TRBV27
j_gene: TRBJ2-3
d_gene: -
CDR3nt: TGTGCCAGCAGTTTGAGGGAGTCAGATACGCAGTATTTT
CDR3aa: CASSLRESDTQYF

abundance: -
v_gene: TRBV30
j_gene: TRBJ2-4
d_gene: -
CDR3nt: TGTGCCGCGGGGCACCTAGCCAAAAACATTCAGTACTTC
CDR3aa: CAAGHLAKNIQYF

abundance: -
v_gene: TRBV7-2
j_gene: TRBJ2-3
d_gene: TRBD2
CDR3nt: TGTGCCAGCAGCTTAGTGTTACTAGCGGGAGGAAGAACAGATACGCAGTATTTT
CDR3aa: CASSLVLLAGGRTDTQYF

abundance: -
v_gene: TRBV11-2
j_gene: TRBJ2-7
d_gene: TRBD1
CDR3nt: TGTGCCAGCAGCCCAGGGGGCTCCTACGAGCAGTACTTC
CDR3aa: CASSPGGSYEQYF

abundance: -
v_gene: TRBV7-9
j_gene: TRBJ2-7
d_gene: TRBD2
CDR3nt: TGTGCCAGCAGCTCTTACGGGAGGACCTACGAGCAGTACTTC
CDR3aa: CASSSYGRTYEQYF

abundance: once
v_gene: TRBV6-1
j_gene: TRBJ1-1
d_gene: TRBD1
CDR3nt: TGTGCCAGCAGTGAATTGACAGGGAAAGACACTGAAGCTTTCTTT
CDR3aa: CASSELTGKDTEAFF